The clone carrying this TCR beta chain has more than one count but fewer than ten. This entry is derived from a study of PD-L1 blockade in urothelial cancer. About the research overall: Male sex and bladder-origin urothelial cancer were recorded for about 90% of the roughly 30 patients. Samples of blood were analyzed 3 weeks (second dose) and 6 weeks after treatment start. As for prior chemotherapy regimens, patients had received 0 to 3.

The protocol was immunoSEQ multiplex PCR, while the TCRdb copy is restricted to in-frame clones and leaves out a portion. The table records more than 30,000 clones, approximately 82% of them present only once. CDR1 is SGHNT, CDR2 YYREEE, per germline (reference sequence). This CDR3 is built from 17 residues. The V gene end was trimmed by 4 bases and the J gene end by 3 bases; junction bases not matched to a gene: 15. The chain recombines TRBV5-4 with TRBJ2-7, with 8 bases matching TRBD2. This TCR was recovered from a man aged 55 to 70 with urothelial cancer. Here the sequenced sample was PBMCs, taken around atezolizumab (anti-PD-L1) treatment. CDR3 sequence: CASSDTPGLAGSYEQYF. The CDR3 nucleotides are TGTGCCAGCAGCGACACCCCTGGGTTAGCGGGGAGCTACGAGCAGTACTTC.